Sequencing of this T cell receptor (beta chain) was carried out in a study of cytomegalovirus exposure and HLA in healthy donors. About the study: Later, an analysis reported that the 110 or so validation repertoires had used the same platform as the approximately 630 first-cohort repertoires.

This clone has only one observation. Clones were sequenced by immunoSEQ multiplex PCR, and TCRdb holds only the in-frame ones, with some missing. The table has roughly 310,000 clones, around 90% seen once. The TCR comes from a man younger than 40 in good health and CMV-seronegative. Sequencing was done on a sample of PBMCs.

CDR3 nucleotide sequence: TGCGCCAGCAGCTTGCAGGGGGTTGTGAACACTGAAGCTTTCTTT. This codes for CASSLQGVVNTEAFF. The chain joins TRBV5-1 to TRBJ1-1, with 7 bases lining up with TRBD1. Losses at the gene ends were 1 base for V and 0 bases for J; bases not matched to a gene: 3. Germline V gene sequence: CDR1 SGHRS, CDR2 YFSETQ. The CDR3 covers 15 residues.